This T cell receptor (beta chain) comes out of a study of blood T cell repertoires in COVID-19. The wider study: Sample material is recorded as cDNA or gDNA derived from T cells, B-cell-depleted T cells, or PBMCs.

TCRdb's copy holds only in-frame clones and misses some; the assay was immunoSEQ multiplex PCR. The sample contains fewer than 350,000 clones, around nine tenths of which appear only once. CDR3 size: 14 residues. Trimming took off 5 bases at V and 3 bases at J, with 13 bases between the two ends. CDR1 MNHEY and CDR2 SVGAGI come from the germline V gene. Self-reported history from a screening survey and questionnaire set each donor's cohort. Sequences were obtained from PBMCs or T cells enriched from blood (not recorded which). The chain joins TRBV6-5 to TRBJ2-5; perhaps TRBD2 as D (5 bases). This receptor was obtained from a woman aged 55 to 70 in a cohort exposed to, infected with or recovered from COVID-19 (not recorded which). The CDR3 nucleotides read TGTGCCAGCAGTCCGTCCCCAGCGGAAGAGACCCAGTACTTC. It is translated as CASSPSPAEETQYF.